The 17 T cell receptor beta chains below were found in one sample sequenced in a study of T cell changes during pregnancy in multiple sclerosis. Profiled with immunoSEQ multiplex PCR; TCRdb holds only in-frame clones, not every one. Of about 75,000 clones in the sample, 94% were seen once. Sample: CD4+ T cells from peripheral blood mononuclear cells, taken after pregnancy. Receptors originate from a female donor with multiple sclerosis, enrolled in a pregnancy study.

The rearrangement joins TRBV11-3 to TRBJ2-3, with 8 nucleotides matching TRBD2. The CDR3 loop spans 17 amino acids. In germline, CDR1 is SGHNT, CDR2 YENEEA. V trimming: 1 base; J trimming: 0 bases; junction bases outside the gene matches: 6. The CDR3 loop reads CASSLGATSGSTDTQYF. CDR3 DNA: TGTGCCAGCAGCTTAGGGGCTACTAGCGGTAGCACAGATACGCAGTATTTT.

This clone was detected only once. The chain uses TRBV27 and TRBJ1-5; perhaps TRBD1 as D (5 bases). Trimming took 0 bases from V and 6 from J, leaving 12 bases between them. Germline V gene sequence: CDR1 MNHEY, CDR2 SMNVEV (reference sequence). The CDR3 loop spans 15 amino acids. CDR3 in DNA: TGTGCCAGCAGTTTATCTAACAGGCCGAGTCAGCCCCAGCATTTT. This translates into CASSLSNRPSQPQHF.

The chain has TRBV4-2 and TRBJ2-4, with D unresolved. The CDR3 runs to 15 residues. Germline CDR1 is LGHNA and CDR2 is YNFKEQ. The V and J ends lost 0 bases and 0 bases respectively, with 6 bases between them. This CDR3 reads CASSQDRLAKNIQYF. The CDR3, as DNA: TGTGCCAGCAGCCAAGACAGATTAGCCAAAAACATTCAGTACTTC.

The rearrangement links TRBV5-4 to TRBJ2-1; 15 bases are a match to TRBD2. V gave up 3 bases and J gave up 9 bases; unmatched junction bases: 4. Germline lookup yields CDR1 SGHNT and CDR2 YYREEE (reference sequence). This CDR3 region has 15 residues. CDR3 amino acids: CASSSGLAGGGEQFF. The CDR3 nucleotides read TGTGCCAGCAGCTCGGGACTAGCGGGAGGTGGTGAGCAGTTCTTC.

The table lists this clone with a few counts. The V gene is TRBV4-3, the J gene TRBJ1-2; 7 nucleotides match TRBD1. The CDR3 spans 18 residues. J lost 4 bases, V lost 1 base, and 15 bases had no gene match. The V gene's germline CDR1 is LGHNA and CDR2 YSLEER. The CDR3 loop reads CASSQAPKGAGLFYGYTF. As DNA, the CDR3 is TGCGCCAGCAGCCAAGCCCCAAAGGGGGCAGGGCTGTTCTATGGCTACACCTTC.

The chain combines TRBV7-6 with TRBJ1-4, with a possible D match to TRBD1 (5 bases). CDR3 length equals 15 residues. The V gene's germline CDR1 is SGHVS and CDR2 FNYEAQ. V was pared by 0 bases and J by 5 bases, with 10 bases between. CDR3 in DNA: TGTGCCAGCAGCTTAGCGCTTGGGGGGAATGAAAAACTGTTTTTT. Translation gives CASSLALGGNEKLFF.

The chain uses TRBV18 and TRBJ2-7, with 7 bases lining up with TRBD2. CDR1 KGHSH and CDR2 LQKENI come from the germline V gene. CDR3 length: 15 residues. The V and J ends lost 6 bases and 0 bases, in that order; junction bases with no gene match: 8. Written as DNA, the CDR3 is TGTGCCAGCTCTCCTCTAGCGGCTGCCTCCTACGAGCAGTACTTC. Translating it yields CASSPLAAASYEQYF.

The CDR3, as DNA: TGTGCCAGCAGCGTAGACCCAGCGGGAGGTGGGAATGAGCAGTTCTTC. Translated: CASSVDPAGGGNEQFF. The V gene is TRBV9, the J gene TRBJ2-1; TRBD2 aligns across 9 bases. The CDR3 is 16 amino acids. Trimming cost V 0 bases and J 7 bases; bases outside gene matches: 8. Germline V gene sequence: CDR1 SGDLS, CDR2 YYNGEE.

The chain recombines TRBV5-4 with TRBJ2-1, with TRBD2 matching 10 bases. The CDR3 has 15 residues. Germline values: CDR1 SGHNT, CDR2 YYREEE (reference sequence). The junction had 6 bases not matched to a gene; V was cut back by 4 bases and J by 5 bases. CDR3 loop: CASSPTSGRNNEQFF. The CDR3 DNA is TGTGCCAGCAGCCCGACTAGCGGGCGAAACAATGAGCAGTTCTTC.

The chain's CDR3 is CASSLSSGQGSYEQYF. In nucleotides, the CDR3 is TGTGCCAGCAGCTTGTCAAGCGGACAGGGAAGCTACGAGCAGTACTTC. V usage is TRBV5-6 and J usage is TRBJ2-7, with 8 nucleotides matching TRBD1. The V gene end was trimmed by 1 base and the J gene end by 3 bases; junction bases not matched to a gene: 9. CDR3 length: 16 residues. Germline V CDR1 and CDR2: SGHDT, YYEEEE.

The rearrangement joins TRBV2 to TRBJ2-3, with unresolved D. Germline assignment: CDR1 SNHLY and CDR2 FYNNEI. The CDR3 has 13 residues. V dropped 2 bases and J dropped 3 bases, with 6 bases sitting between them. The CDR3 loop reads CASSETSTDTQYF. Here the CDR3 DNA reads TGTGCCAGCAGTGAAACATCGACAGATACGCAGTATTTT.

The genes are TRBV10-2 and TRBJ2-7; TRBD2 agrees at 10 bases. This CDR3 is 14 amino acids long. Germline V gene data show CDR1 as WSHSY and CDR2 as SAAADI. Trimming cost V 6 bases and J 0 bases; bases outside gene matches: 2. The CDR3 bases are TGCGCCAGCAGAGCTAGCGGGAGCTCCTACGAGCAGTACTTC. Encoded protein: CASRASGSSYEQYF.

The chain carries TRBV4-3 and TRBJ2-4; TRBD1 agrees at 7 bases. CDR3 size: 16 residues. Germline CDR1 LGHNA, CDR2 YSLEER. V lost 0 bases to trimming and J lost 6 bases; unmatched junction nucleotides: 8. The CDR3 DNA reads TGCGCCAGCAGCCAAGAGGCCCTGGGACAGTCAAACATTCAGTACTTC. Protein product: CASSQEALGQSNIQYF.

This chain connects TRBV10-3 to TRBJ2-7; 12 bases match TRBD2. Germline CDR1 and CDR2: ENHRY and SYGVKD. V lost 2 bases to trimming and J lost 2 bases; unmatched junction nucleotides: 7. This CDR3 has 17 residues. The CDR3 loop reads CAISERGLAGRPYEQYF. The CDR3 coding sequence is TGTGCCATCAGTGAGAGGGGACTAGCGGGTAGACCCTACGAGCAGTACTTC.

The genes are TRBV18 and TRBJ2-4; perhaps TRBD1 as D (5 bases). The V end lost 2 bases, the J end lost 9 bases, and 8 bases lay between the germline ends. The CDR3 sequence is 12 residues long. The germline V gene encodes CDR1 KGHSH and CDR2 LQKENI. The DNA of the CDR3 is TGTGCCAGCTCACCAGACAGTCTCATTCAGTACTTC. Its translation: CASSPDSLIQYF.

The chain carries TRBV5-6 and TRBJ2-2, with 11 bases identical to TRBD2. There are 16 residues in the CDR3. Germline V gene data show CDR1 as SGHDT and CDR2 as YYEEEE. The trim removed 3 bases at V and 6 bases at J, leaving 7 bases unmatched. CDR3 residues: CASSSQTSGMPGELFF. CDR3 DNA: TGTGCCAGCAGCTCCCAGACTAGCGGGATGCCCGGGGAGCTGTTTTTT.

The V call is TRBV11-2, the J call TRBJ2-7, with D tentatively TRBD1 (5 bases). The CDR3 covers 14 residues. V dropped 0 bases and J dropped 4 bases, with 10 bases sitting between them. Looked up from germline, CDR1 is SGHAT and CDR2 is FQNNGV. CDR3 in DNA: TGTGCCAGCAGCTTAGACCCAGGGCCATACGAGCAGTACTTC. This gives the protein CASSLDPGPYEQYF.